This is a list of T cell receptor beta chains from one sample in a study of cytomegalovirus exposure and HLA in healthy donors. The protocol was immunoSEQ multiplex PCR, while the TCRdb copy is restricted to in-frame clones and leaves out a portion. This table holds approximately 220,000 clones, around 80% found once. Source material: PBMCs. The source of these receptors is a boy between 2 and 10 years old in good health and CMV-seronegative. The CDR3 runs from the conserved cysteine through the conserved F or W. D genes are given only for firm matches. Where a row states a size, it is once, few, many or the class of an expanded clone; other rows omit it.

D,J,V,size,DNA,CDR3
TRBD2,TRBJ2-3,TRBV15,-,TGTGCCACCAGCAGGACTAGCGGGAGGGCAGATACGCAGTATTTT,CATSRTSGRADTQYF
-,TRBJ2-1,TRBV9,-,TGTGCCAGCAGCGTAGGGGGGCGTAGGTTAGGCGATGAGCAGTTCTTC,CASSVGGRRLGDEQFF
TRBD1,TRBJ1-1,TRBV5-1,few,TGCGCCAGCAGCCCGGAGGACAGGGTGAACACTGAAGCTTTCTTT,CASSPEDRVNTEAFF
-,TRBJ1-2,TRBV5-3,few,TGTGCCAGAAGCGGAGTTCAGGGGAGCTATGGCTACACCTTC,CARSGVQGSYGYTF
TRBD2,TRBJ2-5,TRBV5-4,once,TGTGCCAGCAGCTTGGGTCAGCGGGGGGGCGGAGAGACCCAGTACTTC,CASSLGQRGGGETQYF
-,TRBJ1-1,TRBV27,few,TGTGCCAGCAGTTTGGTCGACAGATTCAGTGAAGCTTTCTTT,CASSLVDRFSEAFF
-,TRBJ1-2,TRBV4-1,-,TGCGCCAGCAGCCAAATCCCTGGACTGTCTGGCTACACCTTC,CASSQIPGLSGYTF
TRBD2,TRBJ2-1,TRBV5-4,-,TGTGCCAGCGGTGAAGCGGGAATGAGCTCCTACAATGAGCAGTTCTTC,CASGEAGMSSYNEQFF
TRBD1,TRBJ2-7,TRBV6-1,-,TGTGCCAGCAATGGACAGGGCCCCTACGAGCAGTACTTC,CASNGQGPYEQYF
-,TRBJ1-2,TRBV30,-,TGTGCCTGGACCCTCCACTTCCTTACGGACTATGGCTACACCTTC,CAWTLHFLTDYGYTF
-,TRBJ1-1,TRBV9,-,TGTGCCAGCAGCTTCCTGTCAGGGGTGAACACTGAAGCTTTCTTT,CASSFLSGVNTEAFF
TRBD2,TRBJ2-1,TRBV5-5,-,TGTGCCAGCAGCTTGCATCTAGCGGGGGCGAACAATGAGCAGTTCTTC,CASSLHLAGANNEQFF
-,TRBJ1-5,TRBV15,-,TGTGCCACCAGCAGAGACAGGGGAAGCAATCAGCCCCAGCATTTT,CATSRDRGSNQPQHF
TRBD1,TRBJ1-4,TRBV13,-,TGTGCCAGCAGCTTTCGGACAGGGGGGGAAAAACTGTTTTTT,CASSFRTGGEKLFF
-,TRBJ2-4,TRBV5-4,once,TGTGCCAGCAGCGGGGCAGCCAAAAACATTCAGTACTTC,CASSGAAKNIQYF
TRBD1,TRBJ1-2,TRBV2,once,TGTGCCAGCAGTGAGTGGACAGGGAAGTCTGGCTACACCTTC,CASSEWTGKSGYTF
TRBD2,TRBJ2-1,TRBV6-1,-,TGTGCCAGCAGTACGACGGGGGGTTCCTACAATGAGCAGTTCTTC,CASSTTGGSYNEQFF
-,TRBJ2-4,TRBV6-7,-,TGTGCCAGCAGTTACTCGAGGAGGCGGGCCTCCAAAAACATTCAGTACTTC,CASSYSRRRASKNIQYF
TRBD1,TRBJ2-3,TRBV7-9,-,TGTGCCAGCAGCCTACGGGGACAGGGGGGCACAGATACGCAGTATTTT,CASSLRGQGGTDTQYF
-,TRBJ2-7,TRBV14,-,TGTGCCAGCAGCCAAGTGGGGGGCTCCTACGAGCAGTACTTC,CASSQVGGSYEQYF
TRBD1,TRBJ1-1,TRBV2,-,TGTGCCAGCAGCCAGGACAGGGCGTTAGGGGAAGCTTTCTTT,CASSQDRALGEAFF
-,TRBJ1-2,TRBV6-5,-,TGTGCCAGCAGTTATGGGGACTTAGCTAACTATGGCTACACCTTC,CASSYGDLANYGYTF
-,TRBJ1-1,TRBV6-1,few,TGTGCCAGCAGTACCCGATATCAGGGCGCTGAAGCTTTCTTT,CASSTRYQGAEAFF
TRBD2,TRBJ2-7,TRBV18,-,TGTGCCAGCTCACCACCATTTTGGGGTAGCGGGAGGGCTCAGTCCTACGAGCAGTACTTC,CASSPPFWGSGRAQSYEQYF